This T cell receptor (beta chain) was observed in a study of blood T cell repertoires in COVID-19. V lost 5 bases, J lost 0 bases, and 14 bases lay in between. CDR1 is SGHVS and CDR2 is FQNEAQ in the germline V gene. The CDR3 is 17 residues long. Original processing notes: Reference gene primer amplification gave estimated nucleated cell counts. Profiled with immunoSEQ multiplex PCR; TCRdb holds only in-frame clones, not every one. That table gives V, J and clone size, and the DNA gave D and trimming. This sample yields 200,000 to 250,000 clones, of which approximately 82% are seen a single time; 3.6% belongs to the top ten.

The sequenced material came from peripheral blood. The receptor was isolated from a woman aged 80 or over with acute or convalescent COVID-19. The chain uses TRBV7-8 and TRBJ1-6; D is unresolved. CDR3 sequence (DNA): TGTGCCAGCAGCCCCCTGAGGCTTAGCTCCTATAATTCACCCCTCCACTTT. Translating it yields CASSPLRLSSYNSPLHF.